The source of this TCR beta chain is a study of PD-1 blockade in classical Hodgkin lymphoma. Study findings and constraints: Compared with healthy donors, newly diagnosed patients reportedly showed lower baseline TCR diversity.

Between the trimmed V and J ends, which lost 8 bases and 3 bases, there was a span of 17 bases. The CDR3 runs 15 residues. Brentuximab vedotin exposure varied, and every patient relapsed after autologous stem cell transplantation. The method was immunoSEQ multiplex PCR; TCRdb's version includes in-frame clones alone and lacks a portion of them. The data show roughly 12,000 clones, about 85% seen once. Points on this clone: The target antigen is unknown.

The input for sequencing was peripheral blood mononuclear cells (PBMCs), taken at baseline. This sequence joins TRBV6-7 and TRBJ2-1, with no clear D. TRBV6-7 is placed among ORFs of uncertain function. The TCR was taken from a human donor with classical Hodgkin lymphoma. CDR3 sequence reads: CASPPTPRGYNEQFF. CDR3 sequence (DNA): TGTGCCAGCCCCCCGACGCCTCGCGGCTACAATGAGCAGTTCTTC.